The 17 T cell receptor beta chains listed next were all sequenced from one sample in a study of shared clonotypes between healthy human individuals. Generated by immunoSEQ multiplex PCR, the TCRdb table keeps only in-frame clones and is missing some. Of around 2,000,000 clones listed, about 95% were seen once; the top ten hold roughly 1%. CD45RO-negative cells were positively selected for CCR7, leaving out terminally differentiated effector memory CD45RA+ cells. Sequences were obtained from naive CD8+ T cells sorted from blood. The source is a man aged 18 to 29 in good health.

As to this clone: Relative to the germline gene, one junction end is altered; a read error may explain this. The chain carries TRBV7-7 and TRBJ1-1; 8 nucleotides match TRBD1. The CDR3 extends over 17 amino acids. Germline V gene sequence: CDR1 SSHAT, CDR2 FNYEAQ (reference sequence). CDR3 DNA: TGTGCTAGCAGCTTAGAGGGCAGGGGGCCCCAAGCTGCTGAAGCTTTCTTT. This sequence encodes CASSLEGRGPQAAEAFF.

As regards this clone: Other DNA sequences in this specimen translate into the identical CDR3. The chain is built from TRBV4-1 and TRBJ2-5; D possibly corresponds to TRBD2 (5 bases). The ends were cut back, 0 bases at V and 1 base at J, with 9 bases in the middle. Germline CDR1 MGHRA, CDR2 YSYEKL. The CDR3 runs 15 residues. In DNA, the CDR3 is TGCGCCAGCAGCCAAGATCCCGGGGTCCAAGAGACCCAGTACTTC. This sequence encodes CASSQDPGVQETQYF.

V and J are TRBV9 and TRBJ2-7, with TRBD1 as a possible D gene (6 bases). With 0 bases removed from V and 2 bases from J, the gap between germline ends came to 12 bases. This CDR3 is built from 15 residues. Germline assignment: CDR1 SGDLS and CDR2 YYNGEE. CDR3 bases: TGTGCCAGCAGCGTAGGACAGGACTCCACCTACGAGCAGTACTTC. Its protein product is CASSVGQDSTYEQYF.

V gene TRBV10-3 combines with J gene TRBJ2-1; D call uncertain. This CDR3 comprises 15 residues. The germline CDR1 and CDR2 sequences are ENHRY and SYGVKD. V was trimmed by 3 bases and J by 4 bases, leaving 13 bases between them. The CDR3 loop is CAISDGSVRYNEQFF. CDR3 bases: TGTGCCATCAGTGATGGGTCGGTTCGTTACAATGAGCAGTTCTTC.

V gene TRBV11-2 combines with J gene TRBJ2-3; 7 bases line up with TRBD2. The V and J ends lost 4 bases and 1 base, in that order; junction bases with no gene match: 8. The CDR3 runs to 16 residues. Germline V lookup: CDR1 SGHAT, CDR2 FQNNGV. This CDR3 is CASSSPGGRGTDTQYF. The CDR3, as DNA: TGTGCCAGCAGCTCTCCGGGGGGTCGAGGCACAGATACGCAGTATTTT. The full variable domain, rest sourced from reference TRBV11-2 and TRBJ2-3, is EAGVAQSPRYKIIEKRQSVAFWCNPISGHATLYWYQQILGQGPKLLIQFQNNGVVDDSQLPKDRFSAERLKGVDSTLKIQPAKLEDSAVYLCASSSPGGRGTDTQYFGPGTRLTVL.

V and J are TRBV5-6 and TRBJ2-7; D may be TRBD2 (7 bases). Germline V CDR1 and CDR2: SGHDT, YYEEEE. V lost 4 bases, J lost 2 bases, and 22 bases lay in between. This CDR3 has 17 residues. The CDR3 DNA reads as TGTGCCAGCAGCCAGAGGACCCTCGCGGGGGCCCCCTACGAGCAGTACTTC. Translated: CASSQRTLAGAPYEQYF.

This chain connects TRBV19 to TRBJ2-7; D may match TRBD1 or TRBD2 (5 bases each). This CDR3 spans 13 amino acids. Germline CDR1 and CDR2: LNHDA and SQIVND (reference sequence). V was clipped by 3 bases and J by 5 bases, with 11 bases between them. Here the CDR3 reads CASSMGESDEQYF. The DNA for the CDR3 is TGTGCCAGTAGTATGGGGGAGTCCGACGAGCAGTACTTC.

The chain is built from TRBV5-6 and TRBJ2-3; D is perhaps TRBD1 or TRBD2 (6 bases each). V was pared by 4 bases and J by 0 bases, with 18 bases between. The CDR3 length is 17 residues. Germline CDR1 reads SGHDT; CDR2 reads YYEEEE. The DNA of the CDR3 is TGTGCCAGCAGCCCACGCTGGGGGGCTCTGAGCACAGATACGCAGTATTTT. Translation: CASSPRWGALSTDTQYF. Filled out from reference TRBV5-6 and TRBJ2-3, the complete variable domain reads DAGVTQSPTHLIKTRGQQVTLRCSPKSGHDTVSWYQQALGQGPQFIFQYYEEEERQRGNFPDRFSGHQFPNYSSELNVNALLLGDSALYLCASSPRWGALSTDTQYFGPGTRLTVL.

J is TRBJ1-2 and V is TRBV5-4; TRBD1 agrees at 9 bases. Germline loops: CDR1 SGHNT, CDR2 YYREEE (reference sequence). The CDR3 is 15 residues long. V lost 2 bases and J lost 2; bases outside the gene matches: 4. This chain's CDR3 is CASSLDRGGNYGYTF. The CDR3, as DNA: TGTGCCAGCAGCTTAGACAGGGGGGGGAACTATGGCTACACCTTC.

The gene calls are TRBV2 and TRBJ1-2; unclear D gene. Trimming removed 6 bases from V and 3 bases from J, with 11 bases in between. CDR1 and CDR2 (germline): SNHLY, FYNNEI. The CDR3 sequence is 13 residues long. CDR3 nucleotide sequence: TGTGCCAGCAGGGTTTGGGAGGACTATGGCTACACCTTC. Translating gives CASRVWEDYGYTF.

V usage is TRBV7-9 and J usage is TRBJ2-2; 7 bases align to TRBD2. From germline, CDR1 is SEHNR and CDR2 FQNEAQ (reference sequence). This CDR3 contains 17 residues. The J segment lost 2 bases and the V segment lost 4 bases, leaving 10 bases of the junction unmatched. CDR3 nucleotide sequence: TGTGCCAGCAGCTCCTCAAGCGGGATCACAAACACCGGGGAGCTGTTTTTT. Translating gives CASSSSSGITNTGELFF.

The chain employs TRBV15 and TRBJ2-2; D gene uncertain. Per germline, CDR1 LNHNV and CDR2 YYDKDF (reference sequence). V was cut by 0 bases and J by 0 bases, with 11 bases left in between. CDR3 length: 17 amino acids. CDR3 amino acids: CATSRDPGPANTGELFF. The CDR3 DNA is TGTGCCACCAGCAGAGATCCGGGCCCCGCGAACACCGGGGAGCTGTTTTTT.

The chain uses TRBV19 and TRBJ1-5; 8 bases agree with TRBD1. The CDR3 totals 14 residues. Trimming at V came to 8 bases and at J to 6 bases, leaving 9 bases not matched to a gene. Germline V gene data show CDR1 as LNHDA and CDR2 as SQIVND (reference sequence). As DNA, the CDR3 is TGTGCCAGTTGCGACAGGGGAGGGAGTCAGCCCCAGCATTTT. Amino acid sequence: CASCDRGGSQPQHF.

This clone showed up just once. The chain carries TRBV29-1 and TRBJ2-3; D uncertain. The germline CDR1 and CDR2 sequences are SQVTM and ANQGSEA. Trimming took 0 bases from V and 5 from J, leaving 12 bases between them. The CDR3 totals 14 residues. The CDR3 loop reads CSVEDGKGGDTQYF. The CDR3 DNA reads TGCAGCGTTGAAGATGGAAAGGGTGGAGATACGCAGTATTTT.

This sequence joins TRBV5-4 and TRBJ2-5; no definite D call. Germline CDR1 SGHNT, CDR2 YYREEE (reference sequence). V was pared by 1 base and J by 1 base, with 11 bases between. The CDR3 has 15 amino acids. The chain's CDR3 is CASSLSGLLQETQYF. The CDR3 bases are TGTGCCAGCAGCTTGAGTGGTCTGCTCCAAGAGACCCAGTACTTC.

In its sample, this clone was seen once. The chain uses TRBV10-3 and TRBJ2-3, with TRBD1 as a possible D gene (5 bases). Germline-derived CDR1 and CDR2 are ENHRY and SYGVKD. This CDR3 spans 12 amino acids. The V and J ends lost 6 bases and 2 bases respectively, with 6 bases between them. CDR3 nucleotides: TGTGCCATCAGACAGGACACAGATACGCAGTATTTT. This encodes CAIRQDTDTQYF.

V is TRBV4-3 and J is TRBJ2-7, with TRBD2 identical over 9 bases. Germline CDR1 is LGHNA and CDR2 is YSLEER. The CDR3 loop spans 18 amino acids. The trim removed 0 bases at V and 0 bases at J, leaving 9 bases unmatched. CDR3 region: CASSQDPSGTLSSYEQYF. In nucleotides, the CDR3 is TGCGCCAGCAGCCAAGATCCTAGCGGGACCCTGAGCTCCTACGAGCAGTACTTC.